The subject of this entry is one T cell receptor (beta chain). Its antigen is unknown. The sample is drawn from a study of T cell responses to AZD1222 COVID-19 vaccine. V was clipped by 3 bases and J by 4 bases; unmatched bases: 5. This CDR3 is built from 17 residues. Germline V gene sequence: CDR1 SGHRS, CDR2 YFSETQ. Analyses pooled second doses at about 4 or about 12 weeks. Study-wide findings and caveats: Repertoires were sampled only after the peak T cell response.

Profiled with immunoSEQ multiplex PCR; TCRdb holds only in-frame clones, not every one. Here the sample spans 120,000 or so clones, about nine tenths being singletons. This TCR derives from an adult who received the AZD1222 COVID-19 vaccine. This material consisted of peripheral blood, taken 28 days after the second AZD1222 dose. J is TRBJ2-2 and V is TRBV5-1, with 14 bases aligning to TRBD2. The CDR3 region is CASSYGLAGGPTGELFF. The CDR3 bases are TGCGCCAGCAGCTACGGACTAGCGGGGGGTCCCACCGGGGAGCTGTTTTTT.